The 8 T cell receptor beta chains presented below share a single source sample, sequenced in a study of human T cells and chemical hapten exposure. TCRdb reprocessed the RACE reads via MiXCR and lists one record per CDR3 protein. The sample shows 100,000 to 120,000 distinct CDR3 sequences, roughly a third of them seen only once. As to time point: patch test 3, about 24 weeks after DPC sensitization. Treatment of the sample: therapeutic diphenylcyclopropenone sensitization with weekly scalp DPC. The source material was whole blood, sampled in connection with sensitization to the hapten diphenylcyclopropenone (DPC). The receptors were gathered from a man between 40 and 49 years old with alopecia areata. Some clones in this sample may be carry-over from other donors' samples.

V is TRBV5-1 and J is TRBJ2-2; D assignment may be TRBD1 or TRBD2 (5 bases each). Germline CDR1 SGHRS, CDR2 YFSETQ. Trimming took off 0 bases at V and 1 base at J, with 13 bases between the two ends. The CDR3 loop spans 17 amino acids. CDR3 region: CASSLGPGRRNTGELFF. As DNA, the CDR3 is TGCGCCAGCAGCTTGGGTCCGGGACGGAGGAACACCGGGGAGCTGTTTTTT.

J is TRBJ1-4 and V is TRBV5-1; 10 bases fit TRBD1. CDR1 SGHRS and CDR2 YFSETQ come from the germline V gene. The CDR3 has 15 residues. After removal of 4 bases from V and 10 bases from J, the junction contained 10 bases not matched to a gene. This chain's CDR3 is CASSGDRGLPGKLFF. DNA of the CDR3: TGCGCCAGCAGCGGGGACAGGGGCCTCCCGGGAAAACTGTTTTTT.

The table lists this clonotype with a few counts. The chain joins TRBV7-9 to TRBJ2-3, with 8 bases lining up with TRBD2. Germline lookup yields CDR1 SEHNR and CDR2 FQNEAQ (reference sequence). V lost 1 base and J lost 2; bases outside the gene matches: 5. The CDR3 contains 16 residues. CDR3 region: CASSLVSGSLTDTQYF. The CDR3 DNA sequence: TGTGCCAGCAGCTTAGTGAGCGGGAGTCTCACAGATACGCAGTATTTT.

V is TRBV12-3 or TRBV12-4 and J is TRBJ2-7, with 8 bases matching TRBD2. V shed 6 bases and J 7 bases; nucleotides not matched to a gene: 14. This CDR3 contains 15 residues. The CDR3, as DNA: TGTGCCAGCAGCCTCGGGACTAGGGCCTTGGAGGAGCAGTACGTC. As protein: CASSLGTRALEEQYV.

V gene TRBV7-9 combines with J gene TRBJ2-3; 16 bases are a match to TRBD2. Germline lookup yields CDR1 SEHNR and CDR2 FQNEAQ (reference sequence). The CDR3 contains 19 residues. With 6 bases clipped from V and 0 bases from J, the junction kept 9 bases outside the gene matches. Here the CDR3 DNA reads TGTGCCAGCAGACGTTCCGGGACTAGCGGGAGGGCTAGCACAGATACGCAGTATTTT. Translation gives CASRRSGTSGRASTDTQYF.

This clonotype was seen more than once but under ten times. The J gene is TRBJ1-1, the V gene TRBV6-5; no clear D gene. Trimming stripped 5 bases from V and 7 bases from J, with 20 bases between. Germline CDR1 and CDR2: MNHEY and SVGAGI. There are 15 residues in the CDR3. The CDR3, as DNA: TGTGCCAGCAGTGACATTCCACAGTATATGAATGAAGCTTTCTTT. Translating it yields CASSDIPQYMNEAFF.

A few counts support this clonotype. The chain is built from TRBV20-1 and TRBJ2-1; no clear D. CDR1 is DFQATT, CDR2 SNEGSKA, per germline (reference sequence). This CDR3 is built from 15 residues. The ends were cut back, 2 bases at V and 4 bases at J, with 15 bases in the middle. Here the CDR3 reads CSARPSVGVYNEQFF. In nucleotides, the CDR3 is TGCAGTGCTAGACCCTCGGTAGGAGTATACAATGAGCAGTTCTTC.

This clonotype was recorded a few times. The chain links TRBV12-3 or TRBV12-4 to TRBJ2-7, with D hard to call. Trimming shortened V by 4 bases and J by 2 bases, and 6 bases separated the two germline ends. The CDR3 has 12 amino acids. The CDR3 loop reads CASSSSPYEQYV. The CDR3, as DNA: TGTGCCAGCAGTTCGAGTCCCTACGAGCAGTACGTC.